These 16 T cell receptor beta chains were sequenced from one sample in a study of shared clonotypes between healthy human individuals. The repertoire was sequenced with immunoSEQ multiplex PCR; TCRdb's copy has only in-frame clones and lacks some. This sample carries 780,000 or so clones, roughly 72% of them seen once, and the ten largest clones take approximately 1.7%. Sequencing was done on a sample of memory CD4+ T cells sorted from blood. Subset indicated: CD45RA-negative fraction. The receptors come from a woman in her 30s in good health.

V and J are TRBV6-5 and TRBJ2-7; 12 bases map to TRBD2. Germline V gene lookup returns CDR1 MNHEY and CDR2 SVGAGI. V lost 2 bases, J lost 3 bases, and 2 bases stayed unmatched. The CDR3 is 15 residues long. The CDR3, as DNA: TGTGCCAGCAGTTACAAACTAGCGGGAGGCTACGAGCAGTACTTC. This encodes CASSYKLAGGYEQYF.

The chain employs TRBV2 and TRBJ1-4; D call uncertain. Germline CDR1 SNHLY, CDR2 FYNNEI. The V end was cut by 7 bases, the J end by 8 bases, with 17 bases between. CDR3 length: 14 amino acids. The chain's CDR3 is CASNLEREEEKLFF. In nucleotides, the CDR3 is TGTGCCAGCAATCTCGAGAGGGAGGAGGAAAAACTGTTTTTT.

This clone was observed many times. The rearrangement joins TRBV5-5 to TRBJ2-3; D unresolved. The CDR3 is made up of 14 amino acids. Germline CDR1 is SGHKS and CDR2 is YYEKEE (reference sequence). The ends were cut back, 2 bases at V and 4 bases at J, with 11 bases in the middle. The CDR3 sequence: CASSLSSIPDTQYF. CDR3 DNA: TGTGCCAGCAGCTTATCGAGTATCCCAGATACGCAGTATTTT.

This clone appeared once. This may be a read error: a much more frequent sequence differs by one nucleotide. Other DNA sequences in this specimen translate into the identical CDR3. The chain carries TRBV5-1 and TRBJ1-1; 7 bases are shared with TRBD1. After removal of 2 bases from V and 5 bases from J, the junction contained 3 bases not matched to a gene. The CDR3 has 13 amino acids. CDR1 is SGHRS and CDR2 is YFSETQ in the germline V gene. The CDR3 bases are TGCGCCAGCAGCTTAGGACAGGTAACTGAAGCTTTCTTT. Translated, it gives CASSLGQVTEAFF. Complete variable domain (other parts from reference TRBV5-1 and TRBJ1-1): KAGVTQTPRYLIKTRGQQVTLSCSPISGHRSVSWYQQTPGQGLQFLFEYFSETQRNKGNFPGRFSGRQFSNSRSEMNVSTLELGDSALYLCASSLGQVTEAFFGQGTRLTVV.

This chain links TRBV11-2 with TRBJ1-5; D uncertain. V lost 2 bases and J 9 bases, leaving 11 bases between the germline ends. Germline assignment: CDR1 SGHAT and CDR2 FQNNGV. The CDR3 has 13 amino acids. The CDR3 reads CASSLRLEGPQHF. The CDR3 nucleotides read TGTGCCAGCAGCTTACGTCTGGAGGGGCCCCAGCATTTT.

A word on this clone: At one end, the junction sequence differs from germline, possibly due to a read error. The chain's CDR3 is CASSLAGGVQNTQYF. CDR3 sequence (DNA): TGTGCCAGCAGCCTAGCGGGAGGTGTTCAGAATACGCAGTATTTT. The rearrangement joins TRBV7-2 to TRBJ2-3; 11 bases match TRBD2. CDR1 is SGHTA and CDR2 is FQGNSA in the germline V gene. The CDR3 covers 15 residues.

The rearrangement joins TRBV7-9 to TRBJ2-3; TRBD2 might be the D (6 bases). Germline V gives CDR1 SEHNR, CDR2 FQNEAQ (reference sequence). CDR3 size: 16 residues. V was shortened by 2 bases and J by 1 base, with 13 bases between the two germline ends. The CDR3 DNA reads TGTGCCAGCAGCTTATATGTGGGGGGACGCACAGATACGCAGTATTTT. Its translation is CASSLYVGGRTDTQYF.

This clone was detected ten times or more. This rearrangement joins TRBV7-9 to TRBJ2-6, with 7 bases fitting TRBD1. The CDR3 extends over 18 amino acids. From germline, CDR1 is SEHNR and CDR2 FQNEAQ (reference sequence). V dropped 5 bases and J dropped 0; count of bases not matched to a gene: 10. The CDR3 DNA follows: TGTGCCAGCAGCCCCAAGCGGACAGGCGGCTCTGGGGCCAACGTCCTGACTTTC. It yields the protein CASSPKRTGGSGANVLTF.

The chain links TRBV6-5 to TRBJ2-1, with D tentatively TRBD2 (5 bases). CDR3 length equals 15 residues. Trimming shortened V by 2 bases and J by 6 bases, and 14 bases separated the two germline ends. From germline, CDR1 is MNHEY and CDR2 SVGAGI. CDR3 amino acids: CASSYAGGLINEQFF. CDR3 bases: TGTGCCAGCAGTTACGCCGGCGGGTTAATCAATGAGCAGTTCTTC.

The rearrangement links TRBV5-1 to TRBJ2-3, with D uncertain. There are 15 residues in the CDR3. V was cut by 4 bases and J by 2 bases, with 14 bases left in between. The germline CDR1 and CDR2 sequences are SGHRS and YFSETQ. The chain's CDR3 is CASSPQIGTTDTQYF. CDR3 coding DNA: TGCGCCAGCAGCCCGCAAATCGGAACCACAGATACGCAGTATTTT. Full variable domain (remainder filled in from reference TRBV5-1 and TRBJ2-3): KAGVTQTPRYLIKTRGQQVTLSCSPISGHRSVSWYQQTPGQGLQFLFEYFSETQRNKGNFPGRFSGRQFSNSRSEMNVSTLELGDSALYLCASSPQIGTTDTQYFGPGTRLTVL.

This clone has just a few counts. This chain uses TRBV7-6 with TRBJ1-6; D may be TRBD1 (6 bases). The CDR3 is 15 amino acids. V dropped 4 bases and J dropped 7 bases, with 14 bases sitting between them. CDR1 SGHVS and CDR2 FNYEAQ come from the germline V gene. CDR3 amino acids: CASSSQDSFNSPLHF. DNA for the CDR3: TGTGCCAGCAGCTCGCAGGACAGTTTCAATTCACCCCTCCACTTT. Filled out from reference TRBV7-6 and TRBJ1-6, the complete variable domain reads GAGVSQSPRYKVTKRGQDVALRCDPISGHVSLYWYRQALGQGPEFLTYFNYEAQQDKSGLPNDRFSAERPEGSISTLTIQRTEQRDSAMYRCASSSQDSFNSPLHFGNGTRLTVT.

The sample holds a few counts of this clone. CDR3 sequence (DNA): TGTGCCAGCAAACCAACGGGCAGGGGAGCGGGTGAGCAGTTCTTC. It translates to CASKPTGRGAGEQFF. The chain couples TRBV7-9 to TRBJ2-1; either TRBD1 or TRBD2 may supply D (6 bases each). Trimming cost V 7 bases and J 9 bases, with 22 bases left between them. This CDR3 spans 15 amino acids. Germline CDR1 is SEHNR and CDR2 is FQNEAQ (reference sequence).

V is TRBV4-1 and J is TRBJ2-7, with 8 bases that match TRBD1. There are 14 residues in the CDR3. Trimming at V came to 3 bases and at J to 6 bases, leaving 7 bases not matched to a gene. Germline CDR1 MGHRA, CDR2 YSYEKL. Here the CDR3 DNA reads TGCGCCAGCAGCCACCCGGACAGGGATGGCGAGCAGTACTTC. Translating it yields CASSHPDRDGEQYF.

The chain uses TRBV29-1 and TRBJ2-3, with D possibly TRBD1 on 5 matching bases. Trimming removed 2 bases at V and 2 bases at J, with 11 bases between. From germline, CDR1 is SQVTM and CDR2 ANQGSEA. The CDR3 spans 14 residues. The DNA of the CDR3 is TGCAGCGTTGAACAGGGATTATCCACAGATACGCAGTATTTT. Translated, it gives CSVEQGLSTDTQYF.

CDR3 in DNA: TGTGCCAGCAGTGACTCAGCGGTCGAGACCCAGTACTTC. Residues: CASSDSAVETQYF. The genes are TRBV2 and TRBJ2-5; TRBD2 is a possible D gene (5 bases). CDR3 length equals 13 residues. CDR1 and CDR2 (germline): SNHLY, FYNNEI. The germline V and J ends were trimmed by 3 bases and 5 bases, with 10 bases remaining between them.

The table lists this clone with a few counts. The V and J genes are TRBV6-4 and TRBJ2-2; TRBD2 matches 12 bases. Trimming cost V 6 bases and J 4 bases; bases outside gene matches: 6. This CDR3 has 16 residues. The germline gives CDR1 MRHNA, CDR2 SNTAGT. CDR3 coding DNA: TGTGCCAGCAGAGAAGGGACTAGCGGGTTCACCGGGGAGCTGTTTTTT. It specifies CASREGTSGFTGELFF.